Described below is a single T cell receptor (beta chain) sequence and its context. No antigen is known for it. This record belongs to a study of T cell responses to AZD1222 COVID-19 vaccine. Overall study findings and caveats: At 160-218 and 743-854, vaccine-associated CD4 TCRs were dominant, and they spanned spike. Spike-specific TCR breadth and depth went up after people got two AZD1222 doses. Repertoires were sampled only after the peak T cell response. Targets within unmutated variant regions were reportedly found for nearly half of spike-specific TCRs.

Only in-frame clones appear in the TCRdb table, and some are missing; sequencing was by immunoSEQ multiplex PCR. The sample contains fewer than 140,000 clones, less than 95% of which appear only once. This CDR3 spans 13 amino acids. Germline-derived CDR1 and CDR2 are GTSNPN and SVGIG (reference sequence). V gave up 0 bases and J gave up 1 base, with 6 bases separating them. The source is an adult who received the AZD1222 COVID-19 vaccine. This specimen was peripheral blood, taken 28 days after the second AZD1222 dose. This sequence joins TRBV30 and TRBJ2-5; TRBD2 might be the D (6 bases). The CDR3: CAWSVGGQETQYF. DNA for the CDR3: TGTGCCTGGAGTGTGGGAGGCCAAGAGACCCAGTACTTC.